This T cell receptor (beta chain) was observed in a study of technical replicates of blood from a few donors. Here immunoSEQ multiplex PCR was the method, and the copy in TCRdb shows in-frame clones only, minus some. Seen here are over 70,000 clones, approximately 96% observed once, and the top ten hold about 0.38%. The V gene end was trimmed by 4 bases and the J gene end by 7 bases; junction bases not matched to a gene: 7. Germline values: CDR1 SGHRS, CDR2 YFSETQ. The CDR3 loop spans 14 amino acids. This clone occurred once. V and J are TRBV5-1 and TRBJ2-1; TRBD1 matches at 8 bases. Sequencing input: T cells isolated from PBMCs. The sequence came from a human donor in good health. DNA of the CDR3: TGCGCCAGCAGCCCACAAAGGACAGGGAATGAGCAGTTCTTC. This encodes CASSPQRTGNEQFF. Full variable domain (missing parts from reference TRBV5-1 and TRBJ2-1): KAGVTQTPRYLIKTRGQQVTLSCSPISGHRSVSWYQQTPGQGLQFLFEYFSETQRNKGNFPGRFSGRQFSNSRSEMNVSTLELGDSALYLCASSPQRTGNEQFFGPGTRLTVL.